This T cell receptor beta chain is from a study of T cells in narcolepsy. Study details: Patients with NT1 or NT2 and healthy control donors were enrolled.

The table came from immunoSEQ multiplex PCR; TCRdb's copy has only in-frame clones and leaves some out. The sample lists around 30,000 clones, around 86% occurring once. CDR1 and CDR2 (germline): SNHLY, FYNNEI. CDR3 length equals 16 residues. V was clipped by 3 bases and J by 0 bases, with 12 bases between them. The gene calls are TRBV2 and TRBJ1-5; D gene unclear. This TCR was recovered from a human donor with narcolepsy. Sequencing input: CD45RA- memory CD4+ T cells from PBMCs. CDR3 amino acids: CASSDQQSYSNQPQHF. The CDR3 nucleotides are TGTGCCAGCAGTGACCAACAGTCATATAGCAATCAGCCCCAGCATTTT.